A selection of T cell receptor beta chains follows, all from one sample in a study of cytomegalovirus exposure and HLA in healthy donors. The data were produced by immunoSEQ multiplex PCR, yet TCRdb's version contains in-frame clones alone and is incomplete. Its listing shows more than 100,000 clones. Sequencing was performed on PBMCs. The receptors shown here come from a man aged 18-30 years in good health and CMV-seronegative. The CDR3 runs from the conserved cysteine through the conserved F or W. Fields, in order: V gene, CDR3 protein.

v_gene: TRBV7-2
CDR3aa: CASSLEDRAYQPQHF

v_gene: TRBV18
CDR3aa: CASSPDRMTGRNEQFF

v_gene: TRBV7-9
CDR3aa: CASSGQGSGGELFF

v_gene: TRBV25-1
CDR3aa: CASTSGTGSETQYF

v_gene: TRBV5-1
CDR3aa: CASSYRTGNTEAFF

v_gene: TRBV19
CDR3aa: CASSLLAGGYTDTQYF

v_gene: TRBV10-3
CDR3aa: CAISAKDREHQPQHF

v_gene: TRBV5-1
CDR3aa: CASSFGTGLAGGPSYEQYF

v_gene: TRBV18
CDR3aa: CASSPRLAGGDEQFF

v_gene: TRBV28
CDR3aa: CASSYPTGTLNTGELFF

v_gene: TRBV5-1
CDR3aa: CASSLDRPANSPLHF

v_gene: TRBV6-5
CDR3aa: CASNTGIMNTEAFF

v_gene: TRBV9
CDR3aa: CASSVRRARNTGELFF

v_gene: TRBV7-8
CDR3aa: CASSLQGADGNEQYF

v_gene: TRBV10-1
CDR3aa: CASSPGGPEDTQYF

v_gene: TRBV5-1
CDR3aa: CASSLANRQGENTEAFF

v_gene: TRBV19
CDR3aa: CATTMGAAYTGELFF

v_gene: TRBV18
CDR3aa: CASSPPHRPSPGNTIYF

v_gene: TRBV11-3
CDR3aa: CASEGPEEGELFF

v_gene: TRBV2
CDR3aa: CASFPDLSSNQPQHF

v_gene: TRBV29-1
CDR3aa: CSVGTGTVNGYTF

v_gene: TRBV4-1
CDR3aa: CASSPGLKGASYNEQFF

v_gene: TRBV27
CDR3aa: CASSLSPGSGINEQFF

v_gene: TRBV9
CDR3aa: CASTMMEGGHTEAFF

v_gene: TRBV19
CDR3aa: CASSLGLAEPYEQYF

v_gene: TRBV19
CDR3aa: CASTPASYNEQFF

v_gene: TRBV29-1
CDR3aa: CSVEDFRGRGDTQYF

v_gene: TRBV9
CDR3aa: CASSVAPSSNTEAFF

v_gene: TRBV6-5
CDR3aa: CASSYLQKTEAFF

v_gene: TRBV6-1
CDR3aa: CASTSSGRLYNEQFF

v_gene: TRBV7-2
CDR3aa: CASSPGDSNANTEAFF

v_gene: TRBV30
CDR3aa: CAWKEGTEYNEQFF

v_gene: TRBV6-5
CDR3aa: CASSSPTSGRQNEQFF

v_gene: TRBV15
CDR3aa: CATSRGSRETQYF

v_gene: TRBV28
CDR3aa: CASSLKPYGEAFF

v_gene: TRBV7-2
CDR3aa: CASSAQPPRLTSTDTQYF

v_gene: TRBV19
CDR3aa: CASSNRDRTNYGYTF

v_gene: TRBV5-1
CDR3aa: CASSLDGPSGNTIYF

v_gene: TRBV28
CDR3aa: CASSFGGIGYTF

v_gene: TRBV6-1
CDR3aa: CASSEAAGLGGGGTQYF

v_gene: TRBV19
CDR3aa: CASSTTGGAVSGYTF

v_gene: TRBV7-9
CDR3aa: CASDFDGTSSYNEQFF

v_gene: TRBV2
CDR3aa: CASSEGKGVGLAEAFF

v_gene: TRBV9
CDR3aa: CASSALGQGEIRYTF

v_gene: TRBV7-8
CDR3aa: CASSSQGNQPQHF

v_gene: TRBV6-1
CDR3aa: CASSEMGQKYGYTF